This TCR beta chain was obtained from a study of cytotoxic CD8 clonotypes in ibrutinib-treated CLL. Study information: Response material was collected after a median about 11 months of treatment, range 6 to 36. Study-wide results and limits: Timing of sampling differed between sustained-remission and progressing patients. Researchers report that baseline clonality outpaced age-matched healthy donors and tracked circulating CD8+ T-cell counts.

The table came from immunoSEQ multiplex PCR; TCRdb's copy has only in-frame clones and leaves some out. The table lists 150,000 or so clones, approximately 85% of them singletons. The CDR3 consists of 16 residues. Germline V gene lookup returns CDR1 KGHSH and CDR2 LQKENI. The V and J ends lost 4 bases and 2 bases respectively, with 17 bases between them. Regarding this clone: Antigen unknown.

The chain uses TRBV18 and TRBJ1-1, with D perhaps matching TRBD1 (5 bases). The sequence was obtained from a human donor with chronic lymphocytic leukemia. The starting material was PBMCs, obtained after 24 months of ibrutinib treatment. CDR3 loop: CASSRSPAGLNTEAFF. As DNA, the CDR3 is TGTGCCAGCTCACGGAGCCCCGCGGGGCTTAACACTGAAGCTTTCTTT.